This T cell receptor beta chain is drawn from a study of T-cell reconstitution after alpha-beta-depleted transplantation in children. Deletions cut 1 base from V and 6 bases from J, with 13 bases between. In germline, CDR1 is SGHVS, CDR2 FNYEAQ. The CDR3 runs to 15 residues. Study-wide results and limits: T cells produced anew were the main source of T-cell counts and diversity one year after transplant. By about two months after transplant, alpha-beta T cells reportedly arose from several hundred graft clones that had expanded. The high TCRbeta diversity at day 60 in some patients came from surviving recipient T cells and thymic progenitors.

Unique molecular identifiers were incorporated into the prepared TCRbeta library. TCRdb called the PCR reads again in MiXCR, with one record for every CDR3 protein. The sample includes some 200,000 distinct CDR3 sequences, approximately 8.4% seen only once; the top ten take about a third. This clonotype came up a few times. Its specificity is not known. The TCR comes from a male patient between 2 and 10 years old who had a stem cell transplant for acute myeloid leukemia, so the T cells may come from the graft donor. Source: PBMCs, mostly from graft donor cells, taken 360 days after TCRalphabeta/CD19-depleted stem cell transplant. The chain employs TRBV7-6 and TRBJ2-1, with TRBD1 as a possible D gene (6 bases). The CDR3, as DNA: TGTGCCAGCAGCTTAGGGTCGCGACAGGTCAATGAGCAGTTCTTC. This sequence encodes CASSLGSRQVNEQFF.